Listed below are T cell receptor beta chains from one sample, sequenced in a study of blood T cell repertoires in COVID-19. Measured with immunoSEQ multiplex PCR; TCRdb has only the in-frame clones, and not every one. The table has some 220,000 clones, about 87% seen once. Sequencing was carried out using PBMCs or T cells enriched from blood (not recorded which). The receptor source for this set is a woman in her twenties or thirties who had recovered from COVID-19. Each CDR3 is given without its conserved first and last residue. The order of the fields is V gene, CDR3 protein.

TRBV2,ASKDSGGTDTQY
TRBV6-6,ASSYSGGFDSPLH
TRBV18,ASSPPRTTGNTIY
TRBV10-3,AIEDGGDTEAF
TRBV9,ASSVVDTTHYGYT
TRBV29-1,SVEDYASIKTGETQY
TRBV19,ASRGLGETQY
TRBV19,ASSITAGGADTQY
TRBV4-1,ASSQDGQYNEQF
TRBV14,ASSRGTIPYEQY
TRBV2,ASSPGMNTEAF
TRBV7-8,ASSPRQVEKLF